This TCR beta chain stems from a study of T cell responses to AZD1222 COVID-19 vaccine. Data came from immunoSEQ multiplex PCR; TCRdb stores just in-frame clones and leaves some out. The repertoire has about 130,000 clones, around 94% of them found once; the top ten carry around 6.6%. The CDR3 is 11 residues long. Looked up from germline, CDR1 is WSHSY and CDR2 is SAAADI. Trimming took 4 bases from V and 8 from J, leaving 5 bases between them. This clone was detected only once. The source material was peripheral blood, sampled on day 0 of AZD1222 vaccination. The chain joins TRBV10-2 to TRBJ2-2; D gene ambiguous. The clonotype originates from an adult in good health. The CDR3 DNA is TGCGCCAGCAGTGTGAGAGGGGAGCTGTTTTTT. Translating gives CASSVRGELFF.